Listed below are T cell receptor beta chains from one sample, sequenced in a study of cytomegalovirus exposure and HLA in healthy donors. Here immunoSEQ multiplex PCR was the method, and the copy in TCRdb shows in-frame clones only, minus some. The sample shows some 150,000 clones, around three quarters of them seen only once. Sequenced material: PBMCs. These receptors were collected from a woman in her 30s in good health and CMV-seropositive. CDR3s include the opening cysteine and the closing phenylalanine or tryptophan.

>TRBV15|TRBJ2-3
CATSRGSGVYTDTQYF
>TRBV30|TRBJ1-2
CAWGDLDQQGSGYTF
>TRBV29-1|TRBJ2-1
CSAGGGRSAQFF
>TRBV29-1|TRBJ2-5
CSVDQGSQETQYF
>TRBV15|TRBJ2-1
CATSRDLTSNPNEQFF
>TRBV19|TRBJ2-1
CASSAVKAGVNNEQFF
>TRBV2|TRBJ2-7
CASRRGEQYF
>TRBV28|TRBJ1-5
CASSFLNQPQHF
>TRBV6-5|TRBJ1-1
CASSYPQGVAFF
>TRBV4-1|TRBJ1-2
CASSPRGGSQGFSGYTF
>TRBV7-2|TRBJ2-4
CASSLGRGSTDIQYF
>TRBV6-6|TRBJ2-3
CASSFARGSTDTQYF
>TRBV29-1|TRBJ2-1
CSVEAGGPTYNEQFF
>TRBV30|TRBJ2-1
CAWSVRDEQFF
>TRBV5-1|TRBJ1-3
CASSFLNAGGQESGNTIYF
>TRBV5-4|TRBJ2-2
CASSLAAGDGELFF
>TRBV5-4|TRBJ1-1
CASSLARMNTEAFF
>TRBV7-2|TRBJ1-2
CASSLAQGTSGYTF
>TRBV7-2|TRBJ1-4
CASSLRGLSGEKLFF
>TRBV7-2|TRBJ2-4
CASSFPGGHIQYF
>TRBV2|TRBJ2-4
CASSAKIAKNIQYF
>TRBV5-1|TRBJ1-2
CASSEDSVNYGYTF
>TRBV7-9|TRBJ2-3
CASRQTGTDTQYF
>TRBV1|TRBJ1-1
CISSQRGTGAEAFF
>TRBV5-1|TRBJ1-2
CAAGQGSSDGYTF
>TRBV27|TRBJ2-7
CASSSTPPGQGPKEQYF
>TRBV7-9|TRBJ1-4
CASSPPTGNGGEKLFF
>TRBV6-4|TRBJ2-1
CASSLTSGGVNEQFF
>TRBV5-1|TRBJ1-6
CASSFDRANSPLHF